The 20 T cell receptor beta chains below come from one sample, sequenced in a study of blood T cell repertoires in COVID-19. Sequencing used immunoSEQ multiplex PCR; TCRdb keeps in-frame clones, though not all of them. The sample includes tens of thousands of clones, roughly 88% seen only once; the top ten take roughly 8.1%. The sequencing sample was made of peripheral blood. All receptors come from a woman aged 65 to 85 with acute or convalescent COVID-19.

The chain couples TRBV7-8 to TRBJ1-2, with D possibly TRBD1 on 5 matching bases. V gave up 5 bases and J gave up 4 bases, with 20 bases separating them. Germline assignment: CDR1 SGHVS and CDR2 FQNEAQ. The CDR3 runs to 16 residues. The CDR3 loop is CASSREGRGSSYGYTF. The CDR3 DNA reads TGTGCCAGCAGCCGAGAGGGGCGGGGGAGTAGCTATGGCTACACCTTC.

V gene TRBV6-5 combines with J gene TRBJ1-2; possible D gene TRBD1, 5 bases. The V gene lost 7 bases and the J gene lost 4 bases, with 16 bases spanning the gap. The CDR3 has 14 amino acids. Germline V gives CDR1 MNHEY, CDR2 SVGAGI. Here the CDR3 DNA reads TGTGCCAGCACGGGGGGGGGTCTGGGCTATGGCTACACCTTC. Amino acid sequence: CASTGGGLGYGYTF.

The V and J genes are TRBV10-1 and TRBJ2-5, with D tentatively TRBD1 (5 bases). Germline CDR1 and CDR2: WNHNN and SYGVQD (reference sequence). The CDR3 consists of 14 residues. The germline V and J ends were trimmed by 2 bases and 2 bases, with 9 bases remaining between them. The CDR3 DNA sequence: TGCGCCAGCAGTGAGCAACGACAGCAAGAGACCCAGTACTTC. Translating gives CASSEQRQQETQYF.

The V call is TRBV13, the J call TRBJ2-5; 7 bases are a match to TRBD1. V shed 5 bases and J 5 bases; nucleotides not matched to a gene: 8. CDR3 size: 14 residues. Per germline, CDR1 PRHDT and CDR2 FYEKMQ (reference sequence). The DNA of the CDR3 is TGTGCCAGCAGCGCAACAGGGGTTTTGGAGACCCAGTACTTC. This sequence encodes CASSATGVLETQYF. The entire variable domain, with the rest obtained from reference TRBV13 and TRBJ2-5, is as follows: AAGVIQSPRHLIKEKRETATLKCYPIPRHDTVYWYQQGPGQDPQFLISFYEKMQSDKGSIPDRFSAQQFSDYHSELNMSSLELGDSALYFCASSATGVLETQYFGPGTRLLVL.

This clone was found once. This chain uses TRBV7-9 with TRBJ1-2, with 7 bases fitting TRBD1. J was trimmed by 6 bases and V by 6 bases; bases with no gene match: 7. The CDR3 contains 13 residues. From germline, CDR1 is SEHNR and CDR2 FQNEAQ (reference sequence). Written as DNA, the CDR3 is TGTGCCAGCAGTCCGACAGGGAAAGATGGCTACACCTTC. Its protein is CASSPTGKDGYTF.

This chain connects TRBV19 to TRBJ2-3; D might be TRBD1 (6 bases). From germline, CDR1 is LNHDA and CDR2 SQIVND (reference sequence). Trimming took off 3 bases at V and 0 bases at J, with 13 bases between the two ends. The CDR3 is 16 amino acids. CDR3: CASSIRGTSSTDTQYF. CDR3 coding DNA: TGTGCCAGTAGTATTAGGGGGACGTCTAGCACAGATACGCAGTATTTT.

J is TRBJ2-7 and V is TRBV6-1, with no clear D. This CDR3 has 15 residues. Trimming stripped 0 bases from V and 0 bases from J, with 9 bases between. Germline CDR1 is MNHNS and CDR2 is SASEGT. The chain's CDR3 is CASSEAWWSSYEQYF. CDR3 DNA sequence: TGTGCCAGCAGTGAAGCCTGGTGGAGCTCCTACGAGCAGTACTTC.

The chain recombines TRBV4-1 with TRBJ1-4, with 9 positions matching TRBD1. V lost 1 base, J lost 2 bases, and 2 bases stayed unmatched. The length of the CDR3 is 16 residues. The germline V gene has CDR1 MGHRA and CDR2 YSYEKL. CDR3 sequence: CASSQVGTGTNEKLFF. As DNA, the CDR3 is TGCGCCAGCAGCCAAGTGGGGACAGGGACTAATGAAAAACTGTTTTTT.

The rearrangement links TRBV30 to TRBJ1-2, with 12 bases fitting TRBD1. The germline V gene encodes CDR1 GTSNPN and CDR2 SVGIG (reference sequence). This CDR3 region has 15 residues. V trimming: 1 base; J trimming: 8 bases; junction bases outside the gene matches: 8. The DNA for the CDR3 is TGTGCCTGGAGTGCCGGGGACAGGGGGCTCGGGGGCTACACCTTC. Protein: CAWSAGDRGLGGYTF.

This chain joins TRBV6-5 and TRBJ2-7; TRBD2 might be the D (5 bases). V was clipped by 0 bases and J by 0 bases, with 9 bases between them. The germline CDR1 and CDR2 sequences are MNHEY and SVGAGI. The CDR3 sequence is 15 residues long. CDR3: CASSYSRESSYEQYF. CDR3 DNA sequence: TGTGCCAGCAGTTACTCTCGGGAAAGCTCCTACGAGCAGTACTTC.

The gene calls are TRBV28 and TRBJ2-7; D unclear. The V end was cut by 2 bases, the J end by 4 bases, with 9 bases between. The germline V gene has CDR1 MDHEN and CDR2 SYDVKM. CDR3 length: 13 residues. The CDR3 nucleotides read TGTGCCAGCAGTTTACTTGTACTGTACGAGCAGTACTTC. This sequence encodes CASSLLVLYEQYF.

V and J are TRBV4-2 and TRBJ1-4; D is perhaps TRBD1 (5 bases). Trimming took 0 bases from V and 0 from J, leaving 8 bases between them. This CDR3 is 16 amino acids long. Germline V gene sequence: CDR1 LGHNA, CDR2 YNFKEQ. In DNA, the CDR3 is TGTGCCAGCAGCCAAGAAGGAGGGGCAACTAATGAAAAACTGTTTTTT. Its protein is CASSQEGGATNEKLFF.

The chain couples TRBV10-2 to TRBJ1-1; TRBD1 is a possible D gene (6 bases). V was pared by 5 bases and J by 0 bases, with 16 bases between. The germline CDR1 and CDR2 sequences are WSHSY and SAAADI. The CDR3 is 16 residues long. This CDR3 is CASSWERTAVNTEAFF. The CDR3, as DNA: TGCGCCAGCAGTTGGGAGAGGACAGCCGTGAACACTGAAGCTTTCTTT.

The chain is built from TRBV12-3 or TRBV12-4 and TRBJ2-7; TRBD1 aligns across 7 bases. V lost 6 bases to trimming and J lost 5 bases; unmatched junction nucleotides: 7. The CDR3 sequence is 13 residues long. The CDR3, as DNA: TGTGCCAGCAGCCCAGGGGGAATAGACGAGCAGTACTTC. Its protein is CASSPGGIDEQYF.

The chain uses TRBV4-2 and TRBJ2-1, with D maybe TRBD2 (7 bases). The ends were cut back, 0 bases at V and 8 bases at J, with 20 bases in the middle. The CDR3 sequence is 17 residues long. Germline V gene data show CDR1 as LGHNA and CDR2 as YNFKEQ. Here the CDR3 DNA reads TGTGCCAGCAGCCAAGACCCCCTGTGGGGGGGCGTAGATGAGCAGTTCTTC. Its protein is CASSQDPLWGGVDEQFF.

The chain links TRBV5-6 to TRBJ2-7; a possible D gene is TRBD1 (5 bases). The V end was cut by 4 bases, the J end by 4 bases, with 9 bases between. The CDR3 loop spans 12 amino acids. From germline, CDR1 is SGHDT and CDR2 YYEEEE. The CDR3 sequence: CASSQRQYEQYF. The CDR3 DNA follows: TGTGCCAGCAGCCAACGACAGTACGAGCAGTACTTC.

The CDR3 DNA is TGTGCCAGTAGAGTCTGGGGAGGAGCGGGCAATCAGCCCCAGCATTTT. Translated: CASRVWGGAGNQPQHF. The genes are TRBV19 and TRBJ1-5; no clear D. The CDR3 spans 16 residues. Germline V lookup: CDR1 LNHDA, CDR2 SQIVND (reference sequence). V lost 6 bases, J lost 2 bases, and 17 bases lay in between.

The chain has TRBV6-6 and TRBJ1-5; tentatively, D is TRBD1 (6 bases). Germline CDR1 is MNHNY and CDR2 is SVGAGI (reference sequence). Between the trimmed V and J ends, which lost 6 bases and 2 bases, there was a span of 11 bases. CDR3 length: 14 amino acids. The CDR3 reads CASRAGVGNQPQHF. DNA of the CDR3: TGTGCCAGCAGAGCAGGGGTGGGCAATCAGCCCCAGCATTTT.

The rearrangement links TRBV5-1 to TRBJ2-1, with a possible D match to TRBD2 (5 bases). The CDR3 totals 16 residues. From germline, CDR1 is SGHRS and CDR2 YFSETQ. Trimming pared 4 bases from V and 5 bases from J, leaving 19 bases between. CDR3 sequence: CASSPLASRNNNEQFF. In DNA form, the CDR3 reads TGCGCCAGCAGCCCTCTTGCTAGCAGGAACAACAATGAGCAGTTCTTC. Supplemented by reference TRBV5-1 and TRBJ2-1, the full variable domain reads KAGVTQTPRYLIKTRGQQVTLSCSPISGHRSVSWYQQTPGQGLQFLFEYFSETQRNKGNFPGRFSGRQFSNSRSEMNVSTLELGDSALYLCASSPLASRNNNEQFFGPGTRLTVL.

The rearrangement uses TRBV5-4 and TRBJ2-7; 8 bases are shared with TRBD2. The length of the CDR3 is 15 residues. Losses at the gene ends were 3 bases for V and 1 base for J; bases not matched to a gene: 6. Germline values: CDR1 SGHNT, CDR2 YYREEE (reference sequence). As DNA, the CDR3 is TGTGCCAGCAGCTGGTCTAGCGGGTATTCCTACGAGCAGTACTTC. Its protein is CASSWSSGYSYEQYF.